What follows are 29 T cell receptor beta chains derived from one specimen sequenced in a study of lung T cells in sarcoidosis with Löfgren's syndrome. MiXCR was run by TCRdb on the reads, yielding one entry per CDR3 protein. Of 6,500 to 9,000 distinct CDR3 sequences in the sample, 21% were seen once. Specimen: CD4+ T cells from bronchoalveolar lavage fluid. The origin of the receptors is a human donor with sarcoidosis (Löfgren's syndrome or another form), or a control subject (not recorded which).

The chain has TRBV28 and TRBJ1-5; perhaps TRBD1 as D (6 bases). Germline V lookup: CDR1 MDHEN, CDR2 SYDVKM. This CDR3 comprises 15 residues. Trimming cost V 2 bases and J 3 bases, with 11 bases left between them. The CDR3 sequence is CASSLRQGLNQPQHF. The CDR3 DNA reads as TGTGCCAGCAGTTTAAGGCAGGGGCTCAATCAGCCCCAGCATTTT.

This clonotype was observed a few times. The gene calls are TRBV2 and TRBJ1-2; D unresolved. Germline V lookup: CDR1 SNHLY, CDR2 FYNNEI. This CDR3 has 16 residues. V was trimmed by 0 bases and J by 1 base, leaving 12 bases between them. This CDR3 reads CASSEALHTVNYGYTF. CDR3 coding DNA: TGTGCCAGCAGTGAAGCGCTTCACACAGTTAACTATGGCTACACCTTC.

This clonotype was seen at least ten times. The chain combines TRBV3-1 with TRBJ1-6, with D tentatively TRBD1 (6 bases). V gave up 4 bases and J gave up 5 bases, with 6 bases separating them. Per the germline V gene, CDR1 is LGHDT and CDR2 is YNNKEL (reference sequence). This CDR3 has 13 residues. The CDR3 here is CASSRTDNSPLHF. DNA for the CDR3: TGTGCCAGCAGCCGGACAGATAATTCACCCCTCCACTTT. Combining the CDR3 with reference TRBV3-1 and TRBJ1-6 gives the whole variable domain DTAVSQTPKYLVTQMGNDKSIKCEQNLGHDTMYWYKQDSKKFLKIMFSYNNKELIINETVPNRFSPKSPDKAHLNLHINSLELGDSAVYFCASSRTDNSPLHFGNGTRLTVT.

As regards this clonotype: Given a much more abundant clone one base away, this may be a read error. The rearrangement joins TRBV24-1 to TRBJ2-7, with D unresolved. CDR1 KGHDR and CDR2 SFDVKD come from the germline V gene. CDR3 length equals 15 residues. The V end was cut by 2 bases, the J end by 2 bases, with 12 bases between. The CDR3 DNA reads TGTGCCACCAGTGATTCGACCAGATTCGCCTACGAGCAGTACTTC. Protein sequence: CATSDSTRFAYEQYF.

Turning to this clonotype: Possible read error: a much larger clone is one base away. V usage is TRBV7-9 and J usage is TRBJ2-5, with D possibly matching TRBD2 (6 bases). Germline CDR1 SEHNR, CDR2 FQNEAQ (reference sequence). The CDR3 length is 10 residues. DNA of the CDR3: TGTGCCAGCGCCGGCGGGACCCATTACTTC. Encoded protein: CASAGGTHYF.

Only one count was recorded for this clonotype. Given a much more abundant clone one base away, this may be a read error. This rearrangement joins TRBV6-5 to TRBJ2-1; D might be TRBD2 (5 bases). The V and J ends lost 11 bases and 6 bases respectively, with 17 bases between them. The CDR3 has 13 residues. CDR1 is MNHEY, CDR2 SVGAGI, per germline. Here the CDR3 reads CALRENGPNEQFF. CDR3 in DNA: TGTGCCCTGAGGGAGAACGGCCCCAATGAGCAGTTCTTC.

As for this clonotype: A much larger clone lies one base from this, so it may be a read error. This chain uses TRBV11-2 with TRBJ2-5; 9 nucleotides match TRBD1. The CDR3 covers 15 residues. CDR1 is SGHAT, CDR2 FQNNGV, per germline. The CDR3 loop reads CASSLDWTGAETQCF. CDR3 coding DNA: TGTGCCAGCAGCTTAGATTGGACAGGGGCGGAGACCCAGTGCTTC.

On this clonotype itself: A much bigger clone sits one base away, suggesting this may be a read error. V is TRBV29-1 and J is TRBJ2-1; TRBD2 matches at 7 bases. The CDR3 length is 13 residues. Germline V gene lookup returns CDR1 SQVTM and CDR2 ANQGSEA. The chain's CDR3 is CSAVRAGFNERFF. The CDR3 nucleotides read TGCAGCGCCGTCCGAGCGGGATTCAATGAGCGGTTCTTC.

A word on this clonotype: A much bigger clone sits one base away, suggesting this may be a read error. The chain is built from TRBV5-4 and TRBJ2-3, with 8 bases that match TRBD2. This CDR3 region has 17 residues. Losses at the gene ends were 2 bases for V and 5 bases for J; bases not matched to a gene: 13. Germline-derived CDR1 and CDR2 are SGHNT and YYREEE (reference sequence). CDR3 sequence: CASSFGIAAGGKDTQYF. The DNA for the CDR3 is TGTGCCAGCAGCTTTGGTATAGCGGCGGGGGGAAAAGATACGCAGTATTTT.

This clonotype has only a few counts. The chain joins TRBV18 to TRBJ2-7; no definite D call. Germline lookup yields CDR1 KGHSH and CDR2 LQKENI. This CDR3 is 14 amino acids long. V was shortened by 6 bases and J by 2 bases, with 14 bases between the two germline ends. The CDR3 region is CASSASRGAYEQYF. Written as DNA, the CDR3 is TGTGCCAGCTCGGCCAGCCGCGGAGCCTACGAGCAGTACTTC.

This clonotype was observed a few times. For the CDR3, the DNA is TGTGCCAGCAGCGTAGAAGGGCCTGGGGCCAACGTCCTGACTTTC. Translated: CASSVEGPGANVLTF. The chain links TRBV9 to TRBJ2-6; D not resolved. The length of the CDR3 is 15 residues. V was pared by 0 bases and J by 2 bases, with 6 bases between. From germline, CDR1 is SGDLS and CDR2 YYNGEE.

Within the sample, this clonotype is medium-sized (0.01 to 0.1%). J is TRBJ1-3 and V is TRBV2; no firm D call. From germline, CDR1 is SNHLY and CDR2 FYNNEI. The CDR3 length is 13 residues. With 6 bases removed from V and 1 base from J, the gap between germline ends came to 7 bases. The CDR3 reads CASRFGSGNTIYF. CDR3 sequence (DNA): TGTGCCAGCAGGTTTGGGTCTGGAAACACCATATATTTT.

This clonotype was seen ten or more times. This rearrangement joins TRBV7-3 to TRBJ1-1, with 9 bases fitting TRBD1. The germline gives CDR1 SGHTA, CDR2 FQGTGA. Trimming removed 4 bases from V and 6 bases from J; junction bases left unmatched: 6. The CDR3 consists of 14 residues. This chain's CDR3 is CASSSGTGSSEAFF. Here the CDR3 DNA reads TGTGCCAGCAGCTCCGGGACAGGGTCGTCTGAAGCTTTCTTT.

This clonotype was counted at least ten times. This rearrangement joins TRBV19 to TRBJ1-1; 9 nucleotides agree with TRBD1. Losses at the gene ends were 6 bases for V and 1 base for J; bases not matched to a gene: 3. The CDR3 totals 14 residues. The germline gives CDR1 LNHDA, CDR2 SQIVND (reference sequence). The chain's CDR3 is CASSRDRANTEAFF. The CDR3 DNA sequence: TGTGCCAGTAGCCGGGACAGGGCGAACACTGAAGCTTTCTTT.

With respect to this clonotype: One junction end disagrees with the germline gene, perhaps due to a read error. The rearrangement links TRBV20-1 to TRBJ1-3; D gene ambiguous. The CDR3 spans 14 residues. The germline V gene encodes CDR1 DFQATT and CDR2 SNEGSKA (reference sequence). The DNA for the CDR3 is TGCAGTGCTAGAGGAGGAGGGATTGGAAACACCTTATATTTT. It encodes CSARGGGIGNTLYF.

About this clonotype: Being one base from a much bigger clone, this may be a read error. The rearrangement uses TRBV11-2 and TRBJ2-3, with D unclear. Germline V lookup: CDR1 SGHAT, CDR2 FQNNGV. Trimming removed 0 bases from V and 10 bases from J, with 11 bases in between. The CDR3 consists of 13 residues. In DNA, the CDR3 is TGTGCCAGCAGCTTAGAGAGCGCTTCTGCGCAGTATTTT. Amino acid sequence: CASSLESASAQYF. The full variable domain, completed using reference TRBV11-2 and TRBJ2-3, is EAGVAQSPRYKIIEKRQSVAFWCNPISGHATLYWYQQILGQGPKLLIQFQNNGVVDDSQLPKDRFSAERLKGVDSTLKIQPAKLEDSAVYLCASSLESASAQYFGPGTRLTVL.

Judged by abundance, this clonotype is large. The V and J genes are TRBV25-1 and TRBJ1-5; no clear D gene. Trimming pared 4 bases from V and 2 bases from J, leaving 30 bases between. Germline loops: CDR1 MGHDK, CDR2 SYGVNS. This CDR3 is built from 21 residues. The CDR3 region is CASSGCMRTTIPRYGNQPQHF. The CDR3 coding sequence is TGTGCCAGCAGTGGGTGCATGCGGACCACTATTCCCCGATATGGCAATCAGCCCCAGCATTTT.

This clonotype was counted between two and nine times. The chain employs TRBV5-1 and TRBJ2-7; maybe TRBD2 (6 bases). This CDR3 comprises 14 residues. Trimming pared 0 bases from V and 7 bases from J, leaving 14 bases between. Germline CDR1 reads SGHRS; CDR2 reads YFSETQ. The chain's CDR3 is CASSLGGAGGEQYF. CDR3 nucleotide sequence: TGCGCCAGCAGCTTGGGGGGAGCGGGTGGGGAGCAGTACTTC.

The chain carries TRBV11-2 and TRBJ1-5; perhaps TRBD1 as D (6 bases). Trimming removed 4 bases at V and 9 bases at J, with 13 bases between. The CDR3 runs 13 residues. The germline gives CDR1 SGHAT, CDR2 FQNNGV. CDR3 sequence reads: CASSYRELGPQHF. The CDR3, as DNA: TGTGCCAGCAGCTACAGGGAGTTGGGGCCCCAGCATTTT.

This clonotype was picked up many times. CDR3 residues: CASSFPSELTDTQYF. Here the CDR3 DNA reads TGTGCCAGCAGTTTCCCGTCTGAACTTACAGATACGCAGTATTTT. The gene calls are TRBV28 and TRBJ2-3; D unclear. The CDR3 length is 15 residues. Germline V gives CDR1 MDHEN, CDR2 SYDVKM. The ends were cut back, 3 bases at V and 3 bases at J, with 13 bases in the middle.

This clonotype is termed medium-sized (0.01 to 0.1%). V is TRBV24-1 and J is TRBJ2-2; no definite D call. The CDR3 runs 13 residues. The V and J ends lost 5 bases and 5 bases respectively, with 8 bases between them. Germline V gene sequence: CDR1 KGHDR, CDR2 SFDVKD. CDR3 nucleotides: TGTGCCACCAGTGCCCTGACAACCGGGGAGCTGTTTTTT. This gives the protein CATSALTTGELFF.

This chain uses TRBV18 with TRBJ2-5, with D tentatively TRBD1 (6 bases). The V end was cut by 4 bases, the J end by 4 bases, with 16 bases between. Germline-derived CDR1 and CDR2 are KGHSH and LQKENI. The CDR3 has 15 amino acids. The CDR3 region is CASSLPGHQGETQYF. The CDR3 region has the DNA TGTGCCAGCTCACTTCCGGGACATCAGGGAGAGACCCAGTACTTC.

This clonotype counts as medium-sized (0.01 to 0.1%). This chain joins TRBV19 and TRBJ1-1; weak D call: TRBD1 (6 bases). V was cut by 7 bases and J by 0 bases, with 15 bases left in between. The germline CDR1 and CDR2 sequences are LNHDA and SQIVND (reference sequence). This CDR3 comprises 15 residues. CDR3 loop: CASITGTRLNTEAFF. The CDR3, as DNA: TGTGCCAGTATTACCGGGACACGGTTGAACACTGAAGCTTTCTTT.

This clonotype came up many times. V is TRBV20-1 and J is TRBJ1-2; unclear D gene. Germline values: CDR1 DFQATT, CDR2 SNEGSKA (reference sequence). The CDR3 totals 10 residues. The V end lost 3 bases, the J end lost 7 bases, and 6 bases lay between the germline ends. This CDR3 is CSARGFGYTF. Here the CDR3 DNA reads TGCAGTGCTAGGGGCTTTGGCTACACCTTC.

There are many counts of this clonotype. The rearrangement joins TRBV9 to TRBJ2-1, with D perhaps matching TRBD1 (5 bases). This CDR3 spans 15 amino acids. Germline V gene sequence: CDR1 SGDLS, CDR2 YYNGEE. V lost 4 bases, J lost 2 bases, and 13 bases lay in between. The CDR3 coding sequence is TGTGCCAGCAGCTCACGACAGTTAGCCTACAATGAGCAGTTCTTC. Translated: CASSSRQLAYNEQFF. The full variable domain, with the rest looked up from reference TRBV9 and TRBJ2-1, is DSGVTQTPKHLITATGQRVTLRCSPRSGDLSVYWYQQSLDQGLQFLIQYYNGEERAKGNILERFSAQQFPDLHSELNLSSLELGDSALYFCASSSRQLAYNEQFFGPGTRLTVL.

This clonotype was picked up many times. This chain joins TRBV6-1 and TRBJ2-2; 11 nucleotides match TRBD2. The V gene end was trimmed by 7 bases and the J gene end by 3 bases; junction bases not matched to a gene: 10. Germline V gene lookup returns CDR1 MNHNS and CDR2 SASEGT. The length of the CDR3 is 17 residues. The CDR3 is CASIRPGTSGYTGELFF. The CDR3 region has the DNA TGTGCCAGCATTCGCCCGGGGACTAGCGGATACACCGGGGAGCTGTTTTTT.

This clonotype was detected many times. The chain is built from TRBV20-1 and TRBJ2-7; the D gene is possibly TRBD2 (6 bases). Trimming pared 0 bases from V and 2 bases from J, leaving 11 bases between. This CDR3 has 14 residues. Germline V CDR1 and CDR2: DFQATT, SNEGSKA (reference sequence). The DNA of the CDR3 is TGCAGTGCTAGAGACACTGGGGGGACCTACGAGCAGTACTTC. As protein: CSARDTGGTYEQYF.

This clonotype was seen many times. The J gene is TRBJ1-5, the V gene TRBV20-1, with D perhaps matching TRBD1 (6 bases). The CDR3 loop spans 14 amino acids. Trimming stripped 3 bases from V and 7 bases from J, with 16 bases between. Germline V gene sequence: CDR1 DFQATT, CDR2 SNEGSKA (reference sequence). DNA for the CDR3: TGCAGTGCTAGGGGGGCCGCGACCGCCCAGCCCCAGCATTTT. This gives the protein CSARGAATAQPQHF.

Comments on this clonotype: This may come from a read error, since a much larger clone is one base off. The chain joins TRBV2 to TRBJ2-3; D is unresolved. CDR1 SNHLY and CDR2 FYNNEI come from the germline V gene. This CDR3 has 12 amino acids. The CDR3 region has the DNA TGTGCCAGCAGTGCTGGTCCAGATGCGCAGTATTTT. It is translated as CASSAGPDAQYF.